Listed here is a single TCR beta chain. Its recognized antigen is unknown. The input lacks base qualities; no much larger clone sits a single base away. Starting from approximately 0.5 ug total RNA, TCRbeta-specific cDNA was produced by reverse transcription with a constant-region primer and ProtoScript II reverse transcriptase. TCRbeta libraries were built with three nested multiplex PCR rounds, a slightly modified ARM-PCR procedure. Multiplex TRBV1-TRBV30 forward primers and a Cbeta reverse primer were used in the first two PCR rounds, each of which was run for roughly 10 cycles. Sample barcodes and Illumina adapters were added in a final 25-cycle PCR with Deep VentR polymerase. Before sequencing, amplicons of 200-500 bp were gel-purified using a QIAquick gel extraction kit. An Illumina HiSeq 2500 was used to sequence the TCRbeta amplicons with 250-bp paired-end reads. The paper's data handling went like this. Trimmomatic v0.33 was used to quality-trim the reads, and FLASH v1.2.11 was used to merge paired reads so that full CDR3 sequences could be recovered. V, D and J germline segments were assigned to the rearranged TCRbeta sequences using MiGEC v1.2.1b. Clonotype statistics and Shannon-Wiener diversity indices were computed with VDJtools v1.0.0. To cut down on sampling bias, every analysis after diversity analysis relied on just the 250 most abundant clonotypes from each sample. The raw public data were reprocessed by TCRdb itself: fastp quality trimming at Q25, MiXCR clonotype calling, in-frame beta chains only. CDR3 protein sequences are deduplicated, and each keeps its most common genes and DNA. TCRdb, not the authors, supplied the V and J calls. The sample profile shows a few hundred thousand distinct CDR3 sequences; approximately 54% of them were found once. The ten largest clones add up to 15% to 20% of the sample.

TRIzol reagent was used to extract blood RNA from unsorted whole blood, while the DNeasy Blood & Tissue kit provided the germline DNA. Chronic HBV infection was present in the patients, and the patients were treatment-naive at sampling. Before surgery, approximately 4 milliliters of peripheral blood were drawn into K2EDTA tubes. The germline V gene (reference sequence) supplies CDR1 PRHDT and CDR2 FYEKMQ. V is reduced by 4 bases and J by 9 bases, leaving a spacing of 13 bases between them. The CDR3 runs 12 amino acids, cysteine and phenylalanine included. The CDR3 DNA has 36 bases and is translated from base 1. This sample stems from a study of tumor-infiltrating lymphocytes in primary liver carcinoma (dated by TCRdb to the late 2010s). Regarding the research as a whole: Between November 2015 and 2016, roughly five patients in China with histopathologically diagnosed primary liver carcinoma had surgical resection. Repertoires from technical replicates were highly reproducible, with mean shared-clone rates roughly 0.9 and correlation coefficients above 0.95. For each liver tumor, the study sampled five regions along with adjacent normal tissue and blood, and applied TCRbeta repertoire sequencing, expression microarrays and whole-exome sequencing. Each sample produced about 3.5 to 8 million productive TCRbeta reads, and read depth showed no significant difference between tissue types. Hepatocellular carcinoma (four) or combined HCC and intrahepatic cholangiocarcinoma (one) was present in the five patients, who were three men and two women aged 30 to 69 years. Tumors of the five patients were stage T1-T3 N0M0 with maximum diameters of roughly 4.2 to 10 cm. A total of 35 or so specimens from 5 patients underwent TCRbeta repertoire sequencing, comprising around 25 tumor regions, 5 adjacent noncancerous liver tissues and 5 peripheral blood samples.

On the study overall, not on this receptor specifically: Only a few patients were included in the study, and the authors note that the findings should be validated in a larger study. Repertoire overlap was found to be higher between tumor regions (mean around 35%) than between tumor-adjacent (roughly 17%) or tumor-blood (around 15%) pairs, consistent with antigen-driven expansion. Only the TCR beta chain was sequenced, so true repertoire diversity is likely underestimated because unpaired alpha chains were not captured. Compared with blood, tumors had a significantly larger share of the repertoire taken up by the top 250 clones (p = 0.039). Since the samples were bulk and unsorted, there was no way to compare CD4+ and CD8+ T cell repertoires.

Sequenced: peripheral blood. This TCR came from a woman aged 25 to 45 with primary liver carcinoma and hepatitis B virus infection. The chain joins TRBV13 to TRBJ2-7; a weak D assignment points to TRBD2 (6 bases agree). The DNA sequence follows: TGTGCCAGCAGCTACGGGGGAGAAGCGCAGTACTTC. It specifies CASSYGGEAQYF.